The rows below give T cell receptor beta chains drawn from one sample of a study of blood T cell repertoires in COVID-19. The table came from immunoSEQ multiplex PCR; TCRdb's copy has only in-frame clones and leaves some out. The table records over 250,000 clones, about nine tenths of them present only once. Sequences were obtained from PBMCs or T cells enriched from blood (not recorded which). These receptors all stem from a woman aged 55-69 years who had recovered from COVID-19. CDR3s include the opening cysteine and the closing phenylalanine or tryptophan. A D gene is named only where the DNA matches it firmly. Rows may omit the clone size; those that give it use once, few, many or a size class.

d_call	v_call	clone_size	j_call	cdr3_nt	cdr3_aa
TRBD2	TRBV2	.	TRBJ2-3	TGTGCCAGCAGTGGCAGGGCGGGAGTTACAGATACGCAGTATTTT	CASSGRAGVTDTQYF
.	TRBV4-1	.	TRBJ1-5	TGCGCCAGCAGCCAAGAAAGAGGATTTGGAAGCAATCAGCCCCAGCATTTT	CASSQERGFGSNQPQHF
TRBD1	TRBV7-2	.	TRBJ2-5	TGTGCCAGCAGCCCCTGGACAGGGACGGAGGCCCAGTACTTC	CASSPWTGTEAQYF
.	TRBV11-3	.	TRBJ2-7	TGTGCCAGCAGCCGCGGTCCTTACGAGCAGTACTTC	CASSRGPYEQYF
.	TRBV28	.	TRBJ1-2	TGTGCCAGCAGTCAACCCGGGGTCTATGGCTACACCTTC	CASSQPGVYGYTF
.	TRBV6-5	.	TRBJ1-2	TGTGCCAGCAGAAGCAGGGGCCCTAACTATGGCTACACCTTC	CASRSRGPNYGYTF
TRBD1	TRBV7-2	.	TRBJ1-1	TGTGCCAGCAGCTTCAGAGACAGGGCCACTGAAGCTTTCTTT	CASSFRDRATEAFF
.	TRBV7-8	.	TRBJ2-1	TGTGCCAGCAGCTTAGCCCCACTAGCTCTTGGTTACGAGCAGTTCTTC	CASSLAPLALGYEQFF
.	TRBV30	.	TRBJ1-1	TGTGCCTGGAGTGTAGAATCCCCACGAGGGGCTTTCTTT	CAWSVESPRGAFF
.	TRBV6-2/TRBV6-3	.	TRBJ1-2	TGTGCCAGCACCCCTGGCACAGGGCCCTATGGCTACACCTTC	CASTPGTGPYGYTF
TRBD2	TRBV10-3	.	TRBJ2-7	TGTGCCATCAGTGATACCTCTAGCGGGAATTCCTACGAGCAGTACTTC	CAISDTSSGNSYEQYF
.	TRBV9	.	TRBJ2-3	TGTGCCAGCAGCGTATCCGGTTACACAGATACGCAGTATTTT	CASSVSGYTDTQYF
.	TRBV3-1/TRBV3-2	.	TRBJ2-6	TGTGCCAGCAGCCAGTTCCCCTCGTCTGGGGCCAACGTCCTGACTTTC	CASSQFPSSGANVLTF
.	TRBV28	.	TRBJ1-2	TGTGCCAGCAGTTATCGAGGGCGAAACTATGGCTACACCTTC	CASSYRGRNYGYTF
TRBD2	TRBV5-1	.	TRBJ2-1	TGCGCCAGCAGCTCCATACTAGCGGGGAGCTACAATGAGCAGTTCTTC	CASSSILAGSYNEQFF
.	TRBV15	.	TRBJ1-1	TGTGCCACCAGCAGAGCGGGTCCGGCTTCTGAAGCTTTCTTT	CATSRAGPASEAFF
TRBD1	TRBV13	.	TRBJ1-2	TGTGCCAGCAGCTCCGGGACAGGGGGCGGCTACACCTTC	CASSSGTGGGYTF
.	TRBV10-1	.	TRBJ1-2	TGCGCCAGCAGTGCTGGGCACGGGAATGGCTACACCTTC	CASSAGHGNGYTF
.	TRBV6-5	.	TRBJ1-1	TGTGCCAGCAGCAGGGACATCGGGCAGTCTGAAGCTTTCTTT	CASSRDIGQSEAFF
TRBD2	TRBV4-1	.	TRBJ2-1	TGCGCCAGCAGCCAAGGAACTAGCGGGAGGGCTTATGAGCAGTTCTTC	CASSQGTSGRAYEQFF
TRBD1	TRBV27	.	TRBJ1-6	TGTGCCAGCAGTTTAGGCCAGGGACAGTCGTTGGGCTATAATTCACCCCTCCACTTT	CASSLGQGQSLGYNSPLHF
TRBD1	TRBV7-8	.	TRBJ1-1	TGTGCCAGCAGCTTAGACAGGGGCTCTGAAGCTTTCTTT	CASSLDRGSEAFF
.	TRBV2	.	TRBJ2-3	TGTGCCAGCAGTGACCGGGCAGATACGCAGTATTTT	CASSDRADTQYF
TRBD1	TRBV5-1	.	TRBJ1-3	TGCGCCAGCAGCTGGGACAGCCGCTCTGGAAACACCATATATTTT	CASSWDSRSGNTIYF
.	TRBV5-1	.	TRBJ2-2	TGCGCCAGCAGCCAACCGATGGGAGACGCCGGGGAGCTGTTTTTT	CASSQPMGDAGELFF
TRBD2	TRBV5-1	.	TRBJ2-1	TGCGCCAGCAGAGAGAGCGGGGGCTTTTACTCCAATGAGCAGTTCTTC	CASRESGGFYSNEQFF
.	TRBV5-1	.	TRBJ2-1	TGCGCCAGCAGCTTGGGGGCCGCGAATGAGCAGTTCTTC	CASSLGAANEQFF
.	TRBV30	.	TRBJ2-2	TGTGCCTGGAGTGTAAACTGGGGCGGGGCCGGGGAGCTGTTTTTT	CAWSVNWGGAGELFF
TRBD1	TRBV27	.	TRBJ1-2	TGTGCCAGCAGTCTAGGCGCCCAACAGGGGAACTATGGCTACACCTTC	CASSLGAQQGNYGYTF
.	TRBV7-2	.	TRBJ2-7	TGTGCCAGCAGCTTACAGGGATACTCCTACGAGCAGTACTTC	CASSLQGYSYEQYF
.	TRBV11-3	once	TRBJ1-1	TGTGCCAGCAGCTCCCCCGCGACTCCCCGCGGAACTGAAGCTTTCTTT	CASSSPATPRGTEAFF
.	TRBV3-1/TRBV3-2	.	TRBJ1-1	TGTGCCAGCAGCCAAGATATAGGGGTGAACACTGAAGCTTTCTTT	CASSQDIGVNTEAFF
TRBD2	TRBV7-4	.	TRBJ2-3	TGTGCCAGCAGCACTAGCGGGGGAGCTGGCACAGATACGCAGTATTTT	CASSTSGGAGTDTQYF
.	TRBV11-3	.	TRBJ1-2	TGTGCCAGCAGCTTAGAGGGTCGGGGTTCTAACTATGGCTACACCTTC	CASSLEGRGSNYGYTF
.	TRBV2	.	TRBJ2-1	TGTGCCAGCAAGGGACTGACGGGGAGCTCCTACAATGAGCAGTTCTTC	CASKGLTGSSYNEQFF
TRBD1	TRBV28	once	TRBJ2-5	TGTGCCAGCAGTCACAGGGGGCGGGAGACCCAGTACTTC	CASSHRGRETQYF
TRBD1	TRBV9	.	TRBJ2-3	TGTGCCAGCAGCGAACAGGGGTCCCACACAGATACGCAGTATTTT	CASSEQGSHTDTQYF
.	TRBV28	.	TRBJ2-5	TGTGCCAGCAGCCCTCCCGTTCTGCCGGGGGAGACCCAGTACTTC	CASSPPVLPGETQYF
.	TRBV11-3	.	TRBJ2-7	TGTGCCAGCAGCCCGCACAACGGACAGATTGGGGGTGAGCAGTACTTC	CASSPHNGQIGGEQYF